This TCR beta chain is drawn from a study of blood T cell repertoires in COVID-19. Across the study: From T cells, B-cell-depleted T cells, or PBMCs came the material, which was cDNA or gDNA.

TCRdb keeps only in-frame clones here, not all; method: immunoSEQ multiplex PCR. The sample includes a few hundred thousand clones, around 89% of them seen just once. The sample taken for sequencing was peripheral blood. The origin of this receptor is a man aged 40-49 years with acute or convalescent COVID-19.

Written as DNA, the CDR3 is TGCGCCAGCAGCCCTCAGACAACAACTAATGAAAAACTGTTTTTT. Amino acids: CASSPQTTTNEKLFF. The rearrangement links TRBV5-1 to TRBJ1-4, with unresolved D. The CDR3 spans 15 residues. V was clipped by 4 bases and J by 0 bases, with 10 bases between them. Germline V CDR1 and CDR2: SGHRS, YFSETQ.